This entry lists 14 T cell receptor beta chains sequenced from one sample in a study of identifying expanded T cells in peripheral blood. Data came from immunoSEQ multiplex PCR; TCRdb stores just in-frame clones and leaves some out. Here the sample spans approximately 100,000 clones, about 90% being singletons. The sequenced material came from blood. The source of these receptors is a person aged 18 to 70 in good health.

The DNA for the CDR3 is TGTGCCAGTGCCAGGGTGGATGGAAACACCATATATTTT. Protein sequence: CASARVDGNTIYF. This chain joins TRBV6-5 and TRBJ1-3; D may be TRBD1 (5 bases). The CDR3 consists of 13 residues. The germline V and J ends were trimmed by 9 bases and 3 bases, with 12 bases remaining between them. Germline CDR1 reads MNHEY; CDR2 reads SVGAGI.

This chain uses TRBV2 with TRBJ1-5; weak D call: TRBD1 (5 bases). Deletions cut 5 bases from V and 0 bases from J, with 11 bases between. CDR1 is SNHLY, CDR2 FYNNEI, per germline. The CDR3 sequence is 15 residues long. The CDR3 DNA reads as TGTGCCAGCAGTTTGGACAACAATAGCAATCAGCCCCAGCATTTT. As protein: CASSLDNNSNQPQHF.

The chain joins TRBV5-8 to TRBJ1-1; D uncertain. CDR1 is SGHTS, CDR2 YDEGEE, per germline. The CDR3 has 12 amino acids. The V end was cut by 7 bases, the J end by 3 bases, with 10 bases between. CDR3 residues: CASVREDTEAFF. The CDR3 DNA reads as TGTGCCAGCGTTCGAGAGGACACTGAAGCTTTCTTT.

This sequence joins TRBV18 and TRBJ2-7, with D unclear. This CDR3 region has 11 residues. Germline V gene data show CDR1 as KGHSH and CDR2 as LQKENI. The germline V and J ends were trimmed by 6 bases and 6 bases, with 9 bases remaining between them. CDR3 nucleotides: TGTGCCAGCTCTATCGGGCGCGAGCAGTACTTC. Translation gives CASSIGREQYF.

V is TRBV6-5 and J is TRBJ2-3; 7 bases map to TRBD1. The CDR3 runs 15 residues. V gave up 2 bases and J gave up 2 bases; unmatched junction bases: 4. Germline V CDR1 and CDR2: MNHEY, SVGAGI. DNA of the CDR3: TGTGCCAGCAGTTACCGACAGGGTTCCACAGATACGCAGTATTTT. Translation gives CASSYRQGSTDTQYF.

The rearrangement joins TRBV2 to TRBJ1-1; D is ambiguous. With 6 bases removed from V and 2 bases from J, the gap between germline ends came to 22 bases. Per the germline V gene, CDR1 is SNHLY and CDR2 is FYNNEI. The CDR3 totals 17 residues. The CDR3 here is CASSELKSLHGNTEAFF. The CDR3 nucleotides read TGTGCCAGCAGCGAACTTAAATCTCTACACGGAAACACTGAAGCTTTCTTT.

The chain uses TRBV30 and TRBJ2-1; D not resolved. Germline loops: CDR1 GTSNPN, CDR2 SVGIG (reference sequence). There are 13 residues in the CDR3. Trimming removed 2 bases from V and 10 bases from J, with 15 bases in between. The CDR3 here is CAWSLPGDYEQFF. The CDR3 nucleotides are TGTGCCTGGAGTCTCCCCGGTGATTACGAGCAGTTCTTC.

The gene calls are TRBV15 and TRBJ2-7; 8 bases align to TRBD1. This CDR3 comprises 15 residues. V was pared by 6 bases and J by 3 bases, with 10 bases of the junction left unmatched. Germline CDR1 and CDR2: LNHNV and YYDKDF (reference sequence). The CDR3 coding sequence is TGTGCCACCAGTAAAGGAACAGGGGGGAGCTACGAGCAGTACTTC. It specifies CATSKGTGGSYEQYF. The variable domain in full, with the rest retrieved from reference TRBV15 and TRBJ2-7, is DAMVIQNPRYQVTQFGKPVTLSCSQTLNHNVMYWYQQKSSQAPKLLFHYYDKDFNNEADTPDNFQSRRPNTSFCFLDIRSPGLGDTAMYLCATSKGTGGSYEQYFGPGTRLTVT.

V usage is TRBV5-4 and J usage is TRBJ1-1; 7 positions match TRBD1. Germline V gene data show CDR1 as SGHNT and CDR2 as YYREEE (reference sequence). The V segment lost 3 bases and the J segment 2 bases; nucleotides outside the gene matches: 1. This CDR3 contains 13 residues. DNA of the CDR3: TGTGCCAGCAGCTGGGACAGAAACACTGAAGCTTTCTTT. Encoded protein: CASSWDRNTEAFF.

This sequence joins TRBV5-1 and TRBJ1-4; maybe TRBD1 (5 bases). Trimming took 1 base from V and 6 from J, leaving 10 bases between them. The CDR3 has 14 residues. In germline, CDR1 is SGHRS, CDR2 YFSETQ. The CDR3 protein is CASSLQGGYEKLFF. CDR3 DNA: TGCGCCAGCAGCTTGCAGGGAGGATATGAAAAACTGTTTTTT.

The chain combines TRBV5-4 with TRBJ1-6; D perhaps matches TRBD1 (6 bases). The CDR3 has 17 amino acids. Germline V gives CDR1 SGHNT, CDR2 YYREEE (reference sequence). Trimming stripped 3 bases from V and 8 bases from J, with 21 bases between. The CDR3 is CASSSTGNLAFYSPLHF. Here the CDR3 DNA reads TGTGCCAGCAGCTCCACAGGGAATTTGGCGTTTTATTCACCCCTCCACTTT.

This chain connects TRBV19 to TRBJ2-3; 13 bases line up with TRBD2. This CDR3 region has 17 residues. Germline loops: CDR1 LNHDA, CDR2 SQIVND (reference sequence). The V segment lost 6 bases and the J segment 4 bases; nucleotides outside the gene matches: 10. CDR3 sequence reads: CASSASVLAGGADTQYF. Written as DNA, the CDR3 is TGTGCCAGTAGCGCGTCCGTACTAGCGGGAGGGGCAGATACGCAGTATTTT. Looking up the rest from reference TRBV19 and TRBJ2-3 gives the full variable domain: DGGITQSPKYLFRKEGQNVTLSCEQNLNHDAMYWYRQDPGQGLRLIYYSQIVNDFQKGDIAEGYSVSREKKESFPLTVTSAQKNPTAFYLCASSASVLAGGADTQYFGPGTRLTVL.

J is TRBJ1-2 and V is TRBV5-5; 7 bases fit TRBD1. The CDR3 covers 14 residues. Germline CDR1 SGHKS, CDR2 YYEKEE (reference sequence). V trimming: 4 bases; J trimming: 8 bases; junction bases outside the gene matches: 11. The CDR3 protein is CASSRQGGAAGYTF. The CDR3 DNA sequence: TGTGCCAGCAGCAGACAGGGCGGGGCGGCGGGCTACACCTTC.

The rearrangement uses TRBV2 and TRBJ2-3, with TRBD2 identical over 8 bases. There are 15 residues in the CDR3. The V segment lost 1 base and the J segment 3 bases; nucleotides outside the gene matches: 3. The germline CDR1 and CDR2 sequences are SNHLY and FYNNEI. The CDR3 DNA reads as TGTGCCAGCAGTGAAGGGCGGGAGGTTACAGATACGCAGTATTTT. This codes for CASSEGREVTDTQYF.